Each of the 22 T cell receptor beta chains below was sequenced from the same sample in a study of CD8 T cells in ankylosing spondylitis. Study conclusions and caveats: For ankylosing spondylitis blood, a TCR beta motif of under ten highly homologous variants appeared characteristic.

TCRdb re-called the 5' RACE reads through MiXCR, storing one row per CDR3 protein. The sample shows about 390,000 distinct CDR3 sequences, approximately 20% of them seen only once. These TCRs are of unknown antigen specificity. The sample comprised blood, either unsorted or a sorted T cell fraction (not recorded which). Every receptor here comes from a male donor with ankylosing spondylitis.

The chain couples TRBV20-1 to TRBJ2-4; D not resolved. The CDR3 is 15 residues long. Trimming stripped 3 bases from V and 0 bases from J, with 12 bases between. Looked up from germline, CDR1 is DFQATT and CDR2 is SNEGSKA (reference sequence). CDR3 DNA sequence: TGCAGTGCTAGTCGCGCAGCCATAGCCAAAAACATTCAGTACTTC. Its protein is CSASRAAIAKNIQYF.

The chain has TRBV11-1 and TRBJ2-1, with TRBD2 identical over 11 bases. V lost 5 bases to trimming and J lost 1 base; unmatched junction nucleotides: 13. CDR1 SGHAT and CDR2 FQDESV come from the germline V gene (reference sequence). The CDR3 is 19 residues long. The CDR3 protein is CASSLGYGTSGVSYNEQFF. The CDR3 DNA sequence: TGTGCCAGCAGCCTAGGGTATGGGACTAGCGGAGTTTCCTACAATGAGCAGTTCTTC.

The V gene is TRBV20-1, the J gene TRBJ2-3; 7 nucleotides align to TRBD1. This CDR3 contains 17 residues. The germline CDR1 and CDR2 sequences are DFQATT and SNEGSKA (reference sequence). Unmatched junction bases numbered 10, after V lost 1 base and J lost 0 bases. CDR3 DNA sequence: TGCAGTGCTAGAGTGGGGTTAGGGGGCGGGAGCACAGATACGCAGTATTTT. It is translated as CSARVGLGGGSTDTQYF.

This clonotype showed up just a few times. V and J are TRBV7-8 and TRBJ2-7; 10 nucleotides line up with TRBD1. J lost 2 bases, V lost 4 bases, and 8 bases had no gene match. Germline V gene sequence: CDR1 SGHVS, CDR2 FQNEAQ. This CDR3 is 16 amino acids long. Here the CDR3 reads CASSSRGQGLAYEQYF. For the CDR3, the DNA is TGTGCCAGCAGCTCACGGGGACAGGGGTTAGCCTACGAGCAGTACTTC.

The chain has TRBV4-3 and TRBJ2-1, with D perhaps TRBD2 (5 bases). Per the germline V gene, CDR1 is LGHNA and CDR2 is YSLEER. The CDR3 runs to 15 residues. Trimming took off 1 base at V and 2 bases at J, with 9 bases between the two ends. The CDR3 loop reads CASSQVSGAYNEQFF. DNA for the CDR3: TGCGCCAGCAGCCAAGTAAGCGGTGCCTACAATGAGCAGTTCTTC.

This chain connects TRBV5-6 to TRBJ2-6; a possible D gene is TRBD1 (6 bases). The CDR3 loop spans 15 amino acids. Trimming removed 4 bases at V and 2 bases at J, with 10 bases between. Germline-derived CDR1 and CDR2 are SGHDT and YYEEEE. The CDR3, as DNA: TGTGCCAGCAGCGATTCAGGGGCTGGGGCCAACGTCCTGACTTTC. Protein sequence: CASSDSGAGANVLTF.

V gene TRBV28 combines with J gene TRBJ1-1; no clear D gene. V lost 3 bases and J 1 base, leaving 9 bases between the germline ends. In germline, CDR1 is MDHEN, CDR2 SYDVKM. The CDR3 has 14 residues. This CDR3 reads CASSLSNWNTEAFF. Here the CDR3 DNA reads TGTGCCAGCAGTTTGTCTAACTGGAACACTGAAGCTTTCTTT.

This clonotype has a count of ten or more. CDR3 residues: CASSPRVGTEAFF. The CDR3 DNA follows: TGTGCCAGCAGCCCGAGGGTGGGTACTGAAGCTTTCTTT. The genes are TRBV12-3 or TRBV12-4 and TRBJ1-1; no definite D call. CDR3 length: 13 residues. Trimming removed 6 bases at V and 5 bases at J, with 13 bases between.

This clonotype showed up just a few times. The CDR3 is CASSLAGTSVEQYF. CDR3 nucleotide sequence: TGCGCCAGCAGCTTGGCCGGGACTAGCGTCGAGCAGTACTTC. The V gene is TRBV5-1, the J gene TRBJ2-7, with TRBD2 matching over 10 bases. Losses at the gene ends were 0 bases for V and 6 bases for J; bases not matched to a gene: 3. Germline loops: CDR1 SGHRS, CDR2 YFSETQ. This CDR3 region has 14 residues.

This clonotype was seen only a few times. V gene TRBV11-2 combines with J gene TRBJ2-3; 7 nucleotides match TRBD1. With V trimmed by 7 bases and J by 0 bases, 10 bases remained unmatched. The germline gives CDR1 SGHAT, CDR2 FQNNGV. The length of the CDR3 is 16 residues. This chain's CDR3 is CASIQGQLYSTDTQYF. Here the CDR3 DNA reads TGTGCCAGCATCCAGGGACAGCTCTATAGCACAGATACGCAGTATTTT.

This clonotype appeared a few times. This chain links TRBV11-3 with TRBJ2-5; D call uncertain. Trimming cost V 4 bases and J 4 bases, with 10 bases left between them. The CDR3 totals 13 residues. Germline V CDR1 and CDR2: SGHNT, YENEEA. CDR3 coding DNA: TGTGCCAGCAGCTCATTAGTTGGAGAGACCCAGTACTTC. Translation gives CASSSLVGETQYF.

This clonotype has more than one count but fewer than ten. The CDR3 DNA reads TGTGCCACCAGCAGAGTTGGCGGGAACACTGAAGCTTTCTTT. Translating gives CATSRVGGNTEAFF. The chain uses TRBV15 and TRBJ1-1; no reliable D call. Germline V gene sequence: CDR1 LNHNV, CDR2 YYDKDF (reference sequence). The CDR3 contains 14 residues. V lost 1 base and J lost 1, with 7 bases in between. Together with reference TRBV15 and TRBJ1-1, the CDR3 gives the full variable domain: DAMVIQNPRYQVTQFGKPVTLSCSQTLNHNVMYWYQQKSSQAPKLLFHYYDKDFNNEADTPDNFQSRRPNTSFCFLDIRSPGLGDTAMYLCATSRVGGNTEAFFGQGTRLTVV.

This clonotype has a handful of counts. The V gene is TRBV28, the J gene TRBJ2-7, with D possibly being TRBD2 (5 bases). Trimming cost V 3 bases and J 1 base, with 16 bases left between them. Germline loops: CDR1 MDHEN, CDR2 SYDVKM. This CDR3 is 16 amino acids long. The CDR3 loop is CASSFVAGVLSYEQYF. DNA of the CDR3: TGTGCCAGCAGTTTCGTTGCCGGGGTTCTATCCTACGAGCAGTACTTC.

The rearrangement links TRBV11-3 to TRBJ2-1; D is unclear. CDR1 SGHNT and CDR2 YENEEA come from the germline V gene. Trimming shortened V by 0 bases and J by 0 bases, and 9 bases separated the two germline ends. The CDR3 loop spans 16 amino acids. The CDR3: CASSLDPRSSYNEQFF. The DNA for the CDR3 is TGTGCCAGCAGCTTAGATCCCCGTTCCTCCTACAATGAGCAGTTCTTC.

V gene TRBV20-1 combines with J gene TRBJ2-2; 8 bases map to TRBD1. Germline CDR1 DFQATT, CDR2 SNEGSKA (reference sequence). The V segment lost 6 bases and the J segment 6 bases; nucleotides outside the gene matches: 6. This CDR3 has 13 amino acids. The CDR3 sequence: CSARTGSPGELFF. CDR3 nucleotide sequence: TGCAGTGCGAGGACAGGGAGTCCCGGGGAGCTGTTTTTT.

This clonotype was seen only a few times. This rearrangement joins TRBV6-2 or TRBV6-3 to TRBJ1-4; a possible D gene is TRBD1 (5 bases). V gave up 6 bases and J gave up 3 bases, with 14 bases separating them. The CDR3 spans 15 residues. The germline V gene encodes CDR1 MNHEY and CDR2 SVGEGT. The CDR3 protein is CASRDRDPANEKLFF. The CDR3 DNA reads as TGTGCCAGCAGAGACCGGGACCCAGCTAATGAAAAACTGTTTTTT.

This chain joins TRBV11-3 and TRBJ2-3; 9 bases are a match to TRBD2. Germline-derived CDR1 and CDR2 are SGHNT and YENEEA. J lost 2 bases, V lost 1 base, and 4 bases had no gene match. The CDR3 has 16 residues. The CDR3 spells CASSLVSGSPTDTQYF. As DNA, the CDR3 is TGTGCCAGCAGCTTAGTTAGCGGGAGCCCCACAGATACGCAGTATTTT.

This chain uses TRBV15 with TRBJ2-1, with a possible D match to TRBD1 (5 bases). The V end was cut by 0 bases, the J end by 5 bases, with 17 bases between. Germline values: CDR1 LNHNV, CDR2 YYDKDF (reference sequence). The CDR3 runs to 17 residues. CDR3 in DNA: TGTGCCACCAGCAGAGATCGTCGGCAGGGCGGCCACAATGAGCAGTTCTTC. Protein sequence: CATSRDRRQGGHNEQFF.

In its sample, this clonotype was seen many times. The chain recombines TRBV29-1 with TRBJ2-1; TRBD2 aligns across 11 bases. J lost 6 bases, V lost 7 bases, and 11 bases had no gene match. Per the germline V gene, CDR1 is SQVTM and CDR2 is ANQGSEA. This CDR3 contains 15 residues. The CDR3: CSASSGRVLSNEQFF. In DNA, the CDR3 is TGCAGCGCTAGTAGCGGGAGGGTATTATCCAATGAGCAGTTCTTC.

This clonotype was counted only a few times. The chain is built from TRBV24-1 and TRBJ2-1; 7 nucleotides match TRBD1. The CDR3 extends over 13 amino acids. Germline V lookup: CDR1 KGHDR, CDR2 SFDVKD. Losses at the gene ends were 6 bases for V and 9 bases for J; bases not matched to a gene: 7. The CDR3 region is CATSTTGSAEQFF. In DNA form, the CDR3 reads TGTGCCACCAGTACGACAGGGTCGGCTGAGCAGTTCTTC.

This clonotype was found a few times. V gene TRBV19 combines with J gene TRBJ1-3; D may be TRBD1 (5 bases). This CDR3 region has 17 residues. V was pared by 6 bases and J by 0 bases, with 18 bases between. CDR1 and CDR2 (germline): LNHDA, SQIVND (reference sequence). CDR3 DNA sequence: TGTGCCAGTAGCCTGGTTCGACAGTCCGCCTCTGGAAACACCATATATTTT. Protein: CASSLVRQSASGNTIYF.

The gene calls are TRBV28 and TRBJ1-6; 7 bases map to TRBD1. V lost 9 bases and J lost 8; bases outside the gene matches: 7. The CDR3 covers 13 residues. CDR1 and CDR2 from the germline V gene are MDHEN and SYDVKM. This CDR3 reads CASRNTGDSPLHF. DNA for the CDR3: TGTGCCAGTAGAAATACAGGGGATTCACCCCTCCACTTT.